This TCR beta chain was identified during a study of cytomegalovirus exposure and HLA in healthy donors (dated by TCRdb to 2016 to 2017). General notes on the study: According to an earlier analysis of 450 to 650 of the donors, roughly 180 million T cells yielded approximately 120 million unique TCR beta sequences and more than 250 Gb of sequence data. The aim of the study was to test whether cataloging public T cell receptors could identify signatures of past pathogen exposure. To study patterns of TCR occurrence, a later analysis re-analyzed previously published TCR beta repertoires from 666 donors and added high-resolution HLA genotyping. Donor age, sex, ethnicity and CMV serostatus were compiled together with the repertoire data. Across approximately 400 genotyped donors of the cohort, an average of roughly 230,000 unique TCR beta nucleotide sequences per donor were sequenced, and 15% to 20% of those sequences were non-productive. In the later analysis, no new phenotypic data were used to find candidate immune exposures; instead, reliance was placed on TCR beta sequences and their occurrence across donors. Besides the first cohort of around 670 subjects, a separate validation cohort made up of roughly 130 different subjects was used. Class I and class II HLA loci were covered by the typing at four-digit resolution. Every discovery cohort repertoire had been produced on one sequencing platform. To decide whether each TCR beta V gene segment behaved as functional or pseudogenic, an earlier analysis of approximately 620 of the donors relied on high-throughput TCR beta sequencing. Typing coverage differed by locus: A, B, C, DRB1 and DQB1 were typed in about 620-630 donors, DQA1 in approximately 520, DPA1 in 606, and DPB1 in around 440. An early release that covered roughly 600 HLA-typed donors contained approximately 300 gigabases of sequencing data and approximately 85 million unique TCR sequences. Among the roughly 400 genotyped donors, approximately 77% belonged to the genetic ancestry cluster associated with self-reported Caucasian donors. High-throughput TCR immunosequencing, statistical association of individual TCRs with disease status, and machine learning were combined to predict cytomegalovirus infection status. Using immunosequencing, the study profiled T cell repertoires from 550 to 750 subjects and related those repertoires to cytomegalovirus serostatus. A later genetic analysis took genome-wide SNP genotypes for about 65% of the 666 donors and used that subset as a discovery cohort. Several DR-DQ haplotypes were treated as single units for association and clustering because of strong linkage in the cohort. On the study overall, not on this receptor specifically: In a later analysis, TCR association rates were found to vary across HLA loci, with the most associated TCRs seen for DRB1 alleles and the fewest for HLA-C alleles. Broadly in line with IMGT annotations, most TCR beta V segments showed up in productive rearrangements about 90% or about 30% of the time in an earlier analysis of approximately 600 of the donors. A further reported finding was that TCR beta sequences accurately predicted the HLA-A and HLA-B alleles for most subjects in the first cohort. Presence/absence analyses assumed roughly uniform sequencing depth across donors, an assumption that may not hold. When HLA alleles, especially DR and DQ, strongly co-occurred, attributing TCR associations to individual alleles was difficult. In both the original and validation cohorts, the classifier was reported to diagnose cytomegalovirus status with high specificity and sensitivity. This cohort had only TCR beta chains sequenced, and the lack of alpha or paired-chain data limited which features could be detected. A later analysis found that HLA-associated TCR beta chains were more clonally expanded and had lower generation probabilities than equally common non-associated chains. According to a later analysis, parvovirus B19, influenza, CMV and Epstein-Barr virus appeared linked to several top co-occurrence clusters. The authors suggested that the approach could potentially be generalized to other disease states and immunological phenotypes. Some IMGT-functional V segments, including TRBV6-2 and TRBV6-3, could not be distinguished by the 87-base-pair reads and were therefore excluded. In vitro tests confirmed that three of the cytomegalovirus-associated TCR beta chains recognize cytomegalovirus antigens. An association between a missense DCLRE1C variant and V-gene and J-gene trimming of TCR beta chains was found in a later genetic analysis and replicated in an independent cohort. Because HLA typing was missing for some donors at each locus, association tests included only the typed subset. Because counts were too low, about 15 rarely observed V segments, including chromosome 9 orphons, were left out of the earlier analysis of 587 of the donors. In a later analysis, around 15,000 TCR beta sequences were associated with specific HLA alleles at a false discovery rate of 0.05. The study gave a list of 150 to 200 TCR beta chains associated with cytomegalovirus. Linkage disequilibrium might explain the correlated functional status among segregating V segments, but an unknown experimental factor could not be excluded. The only immune exposure information available for the cohort was CMV serostatus. A later analysis found that most CMV-associated TCR beta chains appeared HLA-restricted, with HLA associations seemingly driven largely by CMV exposure. Across donors, most TCR sequences were observed very rarely, whereas some public TCRs were present in many individuals. The sequencing pipeline was judged likely to have produced a cluster of highly shared sequence variants as a technical artifact. Compared with the 666-donor mean, donors in an Asian-associated ancestry cluster had fewer N-insertions in productive TCRs, according to a later genetic analysis.

The cohort was made up of 650 to 700 healthy bone marrow donors. At the time of sampling, all cohort members were nominally healthy, though unrecorded immune exposures were likely present. The donor was CMV seronegative and was included in the group of over 300 seronegative cohort members. Each donor provided a peripheral blood sample, and peripheral blood mononuclear cells were used for TCR beta sequencing. Genomic DNA extraction from the blood cell samples was performed with the Qiagen DNeasy Blood Extraction Kit. With regard to this clone: Its antigen has not been determined. No base quality information exists; no much larger clone differs at one position.

The library was produced with the immunoSEQ multiplex PCR assay. The multiplex PCR relied on a mix of 60 forward primers for TCR Vbeta segments and 13 reverse primers for TCR Jbeta segments. Amplification of the CDR3 region of rearranged TCR beta genes was performed with a multiplex PCR assay on genomic DNA. The Illumina HiSeq System was used to sequence the amplified TCR beta libraries as 87-base-pair reads. The paper's data handling went like this. A later analysis tallied roughly 78 million unique TCR beta chains across the 660 or so repertoires, and about 12 million of those chains were shared by two or more donors. Raw reads were error-corrected and collapsed into unique sequences with a nearest-neighbor algorithm that merged closely related sequences to remove PCR and sequencing errors. To assign V, D and J gene segments, CDR3 sequences were aligned to IMGT reference sequences. For a sequence to be retained, a match of at least six nucleotides to both a V gene segment and a J gene segment was required. A rearrangement counted as productive if the CDR3 had no stop codons and remained in frame with V and J, and every other rearrangement counted as non-productive. CDR3 was defined by IMGT convention, running from the second conserved V-encoded cysteine to the conserved J-encoded phenylalanine. The earlier analysis of 500 to 600 of the donors excluded sequences that lacked an unambiguous match to a single V gene segment. In an earlier analysis of 450 to 750 of the donors, a V segment was called functional when productive rearrangements were above 56.7%, and segregating when the standard deviation between donors exceeded 5%. A statistical classification framework was developed to diagnose cytomegalovirus status using the catalog of TCR beta chain sequences. V and J gene assignment, in a later analysis, came from comparing TCR nucleotide sequences with IMGT/GENE-DB human TR gene sequences. Using the TCRdist pipeline, a later analysis assigned CDR3 sequences along with most-parsimonious VDJ recombination scenarios. In a later analysis, each TCR beta chain was defined by its CDR3 amino acid sequence together with its V-gene family, and reads lacking a unique V-gene family were excluded. As a way to deal with suspected cross-contamination and a sequencing artifact, a later analysis dropped over 550 nucleotide sequences that were highly shared and had low generation probability. A later analysis calculated a clonal expansion index for each public chain from normalized within-repertoire ranks of inferred template counts. Generation probabilities in a later analysis came from a VDJ recombination model fitted to out-of-frame rearrangements, and those results were checked against IGoR. In a later analysis, hypergeometric tests were used to score TCR-TCR, TCR-HLA and TCR-CMV co-occurrence, with a repertoire-size bias correction applied to TCR pairs. To estimate false discovery rates, a later analysis permuted the HLA or CMV assignments 20 times. In a later analysis, co-occurring TCRs were grouped using DBSCAN, with TCRdist sequence similarity added in when clustering inside HLA-allele-positive subsets. Co-occurrence clustering excluded repertoires with fewer than 30,000 or more than 120,000 public chains, plus five with anomalous nucleotide sharing. TCRdb mirrors the immuneACCESS table, restricted to in-frame sequences. Some clones are absent from its copies; in checked studies, under half trace to an unresolved V gene, and the reason for the others is unknown. V and J calls and clone size are given by that table; D and trimming were obtained from the DNA. This sample is represented by around 200,000 clones; roughly 85% of them were singletons. The top ten clonotypes cover around 1.9% of the sample.

The CDR3 runs 13 residues from the cysteine to the phenylalanine. This entry keeps only the CDR3 DNA: 39 bases, framed from base 1. The germline V gene (reference sequence) gives CDR1 as LNHDA and CDR2 as SQIVND. Specimen: PBMCs. This clonotype was sampled from a male donor in good health and CMV-seronegative. Recombination linked TRBV19 to TRBJ1-1; the junction holds 9 bases that match TRBD1. CDR3 reads: CVTIRDRATEAFF. The base sequence is TGTGTCACCATCCGGGACAGGGCTACTGAAGCTTTCTTT.